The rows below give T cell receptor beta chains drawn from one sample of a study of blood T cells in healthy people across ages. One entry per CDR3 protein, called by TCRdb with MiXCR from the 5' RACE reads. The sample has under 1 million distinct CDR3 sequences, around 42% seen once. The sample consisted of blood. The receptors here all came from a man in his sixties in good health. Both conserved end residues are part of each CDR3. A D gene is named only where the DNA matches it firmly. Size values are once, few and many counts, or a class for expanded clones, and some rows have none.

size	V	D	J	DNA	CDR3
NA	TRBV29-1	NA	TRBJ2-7	TGCAGCGTGGAGACAGGTGGAAGCTCCTACGAGCAGTACTTC	CSVETGGSSYEQYF
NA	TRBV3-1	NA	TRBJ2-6	TGTGCCAGCAGCCATCGACCCGGGCGCTCTGGGGCCAACGTCCTGACTTTC	CASSHRPGRSGANVLTF
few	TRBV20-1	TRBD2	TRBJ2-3	TGCAGTGCTGGGGGGGGACTGATAACTAGCACAGATACGCAGTATTTT	CSAGGGLITSTDTQYF
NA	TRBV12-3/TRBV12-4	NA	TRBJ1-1	TGTGCCAGCAGTGGGAAGACAGACAATATGAACACTGAAGCTTTCTTT	CASSGKTDNMNTEAFF
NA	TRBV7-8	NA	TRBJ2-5	TGTGCCAGCAGCTTACCCCGGGACAAACAAGAGACCCAGTACTTC	CASSLPRDKQETQYF
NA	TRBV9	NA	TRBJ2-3	TGTGCCAGCAGCGTAGTACCGGGTACCACAGATACGCAGTATTTT	CASSVVPGTTDTQYF
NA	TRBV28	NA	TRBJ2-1	TGTGCCAGCAGTCTCAGGACTTACTCCTACAATGAGCAGTTCTTC	CASSLRTYSYNEQFF
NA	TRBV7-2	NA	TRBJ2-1	TGTGCCAGCAGCCTCGACGCCACTCGAGGCAATGAGCAGTTCTTC	CASSLDATRGNEQFF
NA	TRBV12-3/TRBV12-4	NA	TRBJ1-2	TGTGCCAGCAGTCCCGGACAGTCTGGCTACACCTTC	CASSPGQSGYTF
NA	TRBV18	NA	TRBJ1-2	TGTGCCAGCTCACCCAAACAGGAGAACTATGGCTACACCTTC	CASSPKQENYGYTF
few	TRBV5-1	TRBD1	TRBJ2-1	TGCGCCAGCTCTAAGGGACAGGGTGACAATGAGCAGTTCTTC	CASSKGQGDNEQFF
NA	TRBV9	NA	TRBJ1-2	TGTGCCAGCAGCGTAGCTGGGATCCACTATGGCTACACCTTC	CASSVAGIHYGYTF
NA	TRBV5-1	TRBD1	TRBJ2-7	TGCGCCAGCAGCTCCCGGGACAGCACCTACGAGCAGTACTTC	CASSSRDSTYEQYF
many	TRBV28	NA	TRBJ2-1	TGTGCCAGCATCAAGAAGAGCGTGAGGTTTGCTGGCGACAATGAGCAGTTCTTC	CASIKKSVRFAGDNEQFF
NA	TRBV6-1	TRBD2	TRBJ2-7	TGTGCCAGCAGTGAAGGGCGGGGGGCCGTCTACGAGCAGTACTTC	CASSEGRGAVYEQYF
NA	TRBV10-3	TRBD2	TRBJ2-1	TGTGCCATCAGTGGCGGGGGGCTTAACAATGAGCAGTTCTTC	CAISGGGLNNEQFF
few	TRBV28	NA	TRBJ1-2	TGTGCCACCGGAGTACAGGGTTCTGCCTCCTCCTATGGCTACACCTTC	CATGVQGSASSYGYTF
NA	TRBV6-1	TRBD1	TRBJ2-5	TGTGCCAGCAGTGAAGCGCGAGGCCAGGGGGCAAATGAGCAGTACTTC	CASSEARGQGANEQYF
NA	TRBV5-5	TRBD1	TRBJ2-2	TGTGCCAGCAGCTTGGTGAGACAGGGCGGGGAGCTGTTTTTT	CASSLVRQGGELFF
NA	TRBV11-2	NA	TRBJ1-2	TGTGCCAGCAGCTTAGGTCCCAGAGCTAACTATGGCTACACCTTC	CASSLGPRANYGYTF
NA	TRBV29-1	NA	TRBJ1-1	TGCAGCGGTGTGAAGACATCTATGAACACTGAAGCTTTCTTT	CSGVKTSMNTEAFF
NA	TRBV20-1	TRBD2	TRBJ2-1	TGCAGTGCTAGAACTTCGACTAGCTACGATGAGCAGTTCTTC	CSARTSTSYDEQFF
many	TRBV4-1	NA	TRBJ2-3	TGCGCCAGCAGCCAGGAAGATCCGCCGGGACACGCGAGCACAGATACGCAGTATTTT	CASSQEDPPGHASTDTQYF